Below, one T cell receptor beta chain is given with its context. Repertoires were generated with immunoSEQ multiplex PCR, while TCRdb's copy carries only in-frame clones and drops some. Altogether over 100,000 clones are present, 58% being singletons, with the ten largest covering 30% to 45%. The record originates from a study of cytotoxic CD8 clonotypes in ibrutinib-treated CLL. The germline V gene has CDR1 LNHNV and CDR2 YYDKDF (reference sequence). This CDR3 contains 14 residues. V was shortened by 7 bases and J by 0 bases, with 10 bases between the two germline ends. Sequenced here: PBMCs, sampled after 24 months of ibrutinib treatment. The J gene is TRBJ1-3, the V gene TRBV15, with D perhaps TRBD1 (6 bases). The clonotype was recovered from a human donor with chronic lymphocytic leukemia. The CDR3 reads CATKEGGSGNTIYF. Written as DNA, the CDR3 is TGTGCCACCAAAGAAGGGGGCTCTGGAAACACCATATATTTT.